These T cell receptor beta chains were read from a single sample in a study of blood T cell repertoires in COVID-19. Libraries were prepared by immunoSEQ multiplex PCR; TCRdb keeps only in-frame clonotypes and omits some of them. The sample has roughly 350,000 clones, roughly 85% seen once; the top ten hold approximately 3.7%. Sequencing input: peripheral blood. The receptors here all came from a woman aged 18-35 years with acute or convalescent COVID-19. Both conserved end residues are part of each CDR3. Fields, in order: CDR3 length, clone size, V gene, D gene, J gene, CDR3 protein, CDR3 DNA. The D gene is left open where the match is weak. The size field is filled for only some rows; it gives once, few, many or a size class.

17,.,TRBV5-1,TRBD1,TRBJ2-1,CASSLTGTGGIYNEQFF,TGCGCCAGCAGCCTCACCGGGACAGGGGGCATCTACAATGAGCAGTTCTTC
15,.,TRBV7-2,TRBD2,TRBJ2-7,CASSPQGSGPYEQYF,TGTGCCAGCAGCCCCCAGGGTAGCGGGCCCTACGAGCAGTACTTC
18,.,TRBV20-1,.,TRBJ1-4,CSASVAGSQKVPWEKLFF,TGCAGTGCTAGTGTGGCGGGCAGTCAGAAAGTCCCTTGGGAAAAACTGTTTTTT
14,.,TRBV21-1,.,TRBJ2-5,CASSPAADQETQYF,TGTGCCAGCAGCCCGGCGGCAGATCAAGAGACCCAGTACTTC
15,.,TRBV19,TRBD1,TRBJ2-5,CASSIGTGAGETQYF,TGTGCCAGTAGTATCGGGACAGGGGCCGGGGAGACCCAGTACTTC
15,.,TRBV9,TRBD1,TRBJ2-2,CASSFWDRGTGELFF,TGTGCCAGCAGCTTCTGGGACAGGGGCACCGGGGAGCTGTTTTTT
19,once,TRBV11-2,TRBD1,TRBJ2-7,CASSLGLGTAGSSTYEQYF,TGTGCCAGCAGCTTAGGGTTAGGGACAGCAGGTTCCTCCACCTACGAGCAGTACTTC
14,.,TRBV15,TRBD1,TRBJ1-1,CATSWPGQGTEAFF,TGTGCCACCAGCTGGCCCGGACAGGGGACTGAAGCTTTCTTT
18,.,TRBV7-9,.,TRBJ1-6,CARRGQLNDEAGNSPLHF,TGTGCCAGACGGGGACAACTGAATGACGAGGCAGGCAATTCACCCCTCCACTTT
13,.,TRBV19,TRBD1,TRBJ1-1,CATRQGGNTEAFF,TGTGCCACCCGACAGGGCGGGAACACTGAAGCTTTCTTT
14,.,TRBV9,TRBD1,TRBJ1-6,CASSVRQGRSPLHF,TGTGCCAGCAGCGTTCGACAGGGTCGTTCACCCCTCCACTTT
15,.,TRBV28,TRBD1,TRBJ2-7,CASSSYRGLRYEQYF,TGTGCCAGCAGTTCGTACAGGGGGCTTAGGTACGAGCAGTACTTC
13,.,TRBV6-5,TRBD1,TRBJ1-2,CASSPTGSIGYTF,TGTGCCAGCAGTCCGACAGGGAGTATTGGCTACACCTTC
16,.,TRBV20-1,TRBD1,TRBJ1-5,CSASTPTGTIGQPQHF,TGCAGTGCTAGTACCCCGACAGGGACAATCGGGCAGCCCCAGCATTTT
16,.,TRBV5-1,.,TRBJ2-1,CASSHRFRGAYNEQFF,TGCGCCAGCAGCCACCGTTTCAGGGGGGCCTACAATGAGCAGTTCTTC
15,few,TRBV6-1,.,TRBJ1-1,CASSEFGQVNTEAFF,TGTGCCAGCAGTGAATTTGGGCAGGTGAACACTGAAGCTTTCTTT
14,.,TRBV27,.,TRBJ1-1,CASSIGLSNTEAFF,TGTGCCAGCAGTATCGGACTGTCGAACACTGAAGCTTTCTTT
17,once,TRBV3-1/TRBV3-2,.,TRBJ2-5,CASSQDLIGQSQETQYF,TGTGCCAGCAGCCAAGATTTAATAGGACAGTCCCAAGAGACCCAGTACTTC
15,few,TRBV15,.,TRBJ1-2,CATSRGAQGTYGYTF,TGTGCCACCAGCAGAGGTGCCCAGGGGACCTATGGCTACACCTTC
14,.,TRBV7-3,.,TRBJ1-1,CASRSGLGATEAFF,TGTGCCAGCAGGAGCGGACTGGGAGCCACTGAAGCTTTCTTT
16,.,TRBV21-1,.,TRBJ1-4,CASSKSVGQGREKLFF,TGTGCCAGCAGTAAAAGCGTCGGACAGGGAAGGGAAAAACTGTTTTTT
15,.,TRBV5-6,TRBD1,TRBJ1-1,CASSLDRGKNTEAFF,TGTGCCAGCAGCTTGGACAGGGGAAAGAACACTGAAGCTTTCTTT
14,.,TRBV7-9,.,TRBJ2-7,CASSSQSGFYEQYF,TGTGCCAGCAGCTCACAGAGTGGGTTCTACGAGCAGTACTTC
17,.,TRBV28,.,TRBJ1-5,CASSSLSEGYSNQPQHF,TGTGCCAGCAGTTCCCTCTCGGAGGGCTATAGCAATCAGCCCCAGCATTTT
11,.,TRBV2,.,TRBJ2-5,CASEEDKTQYF,TGTGCCAGCGAGGAAGATAAGACCCAGTACTTC
11,.,TRBV18,.,TRBJ1-1,CASSQGYEAFF,TGTGCCAGCTCCCAGGGATACGAAGCTTTCTTT
13,.,TRBV28,TRBD1,TRBJ2-5,CASSNTGAETQYF,TGTGCCAGCAGTAACACAGGGGCGGAGACCCAGTACTTC